The 10 T cell receptor beta chains presented below share a single source sample, sequenced in a study of vaccination effects on CD4 cells after COVID-19. These receptors have no identified antigens. Cultured cells yielded isolated CD4+ T cells after 10 days. Everyone in the study got two shots of either the BNT162b2 or mRNA-1273 vaccine. Sequencing was performed with immunoSEQ multiplex PCR; in TCRdb, only in-frame clones are kept and a portion is missing. Among fewer than 75,000 clones listed, around 73% were seen once. Source: CD4+ T cells from PBMCs cultured without peptide, taken after COVID-19 vaccination. The receptors shown here come from a human donor who received a COVID-19 vaccine.

The chain couples TRBV7-2 to TRBJ2-1; D tentatively reads TRBD1 or TRBD2 (5 bases each). Germline CDR1 is SGHTA and CDR2 is FQGNSA. Trimming pared 5 bases from V and 7 bases from J, leaving 18 bases between. The CDR3 is made up of 15 amino acids. The CDR3 DNA sequence: TGTGCCAGCAGCCAAACTTCGGGGCAACTGAATGAGCAGTTCTTC. Amino acids: CASSQTSGQLNEQFF.

The V call is TRBV21-1, the J call TRBJ2-1; the table's D call, TRBD2, was not checked against the DNA. TRBV21-1 is classified as a pseudogene. The CDR3 length is 17 residues. CDR3 DNA: TGTGCCAGCAGCAAAAGGACCCCTAGCGGGAGACGAGATGAGCAGTTCTTC. Amino acids: CASSKRTPSGRRDEQFF.

The V and J genes are TRBV7-8 and TRBJ1-1; D is perhaps TRBD1 (5 bases). This CDR3 has 14 amino acids. CDR1 SGHVS and CDR2 FQNEAQ come from the germline V gene. The ends were cut back, 7 bases at V and 4 bases at J, with 16 bases in the middle. CDR3 protein: CASTPLAGFTEAFF. DNA of the CDR3: TGTGCCAGCACCCCCTTGGCAGGGTTCACTGAAGCTTTCTTT.

The chain recombines TRBV7-2 with TRBJ1-6; 12 nucleotides agree with TRBD1. Unmatched junction bases numbered 15, after V lost 4 bases and J lost 8 bases. The CDR3 consists of 19 residues. Germline V lookup: CDR1 SGHTA, CDR2 FQGNSA. DNA for the CDR3: TGTGCCAGCAGCTCCTTTTCTACCGGGACAGGGGGCGCCCATTCACCCCTCCACTTT. Protein product: CASSSFSTGTGGAHSPLHF. Based on the CDR3 plus reference TRBV7-2 and TRBJ1-6, the full variable domain is GAGVSQSPSNKVTEKGKDVELRCDPISGHTALYWYRQSLGQGLEFLIYFQGNSAPDKSGLPSDRFSAERTGGSVSTLTIQRTQQEDSAVYLCASSSFSTGTGGAHSPLHFGNGTRLTVT.

The rearrangement links TRBV28 to TRBJ2-3, with 7 bases that match TRBD1. Germline V gene lookup returns CDR1 MDHEN and CDR2 SYDVKM. Trimming took 5 bases from V and 4 from J; bases not matched to a gene: 18. The CDR3 runs to 18 residues. The CDR3 DNA follows: TGTGCCAGCAGTCGGAACAGGGGCCAGGTAGACTTCCCAGATACGCAGTATTTT. As protein: CASSRNRGQVDFPDTQYF.

The chain employs TRBV3-1 (or the pseudogene TRBV3-2) and TRBJ2-1; 8 nucleotides agree with TRBD1. V lost 4 bases, J lost 2 bases, and 7 bases stayed unmatched. Germline values: CDR1 LGHDT, CDR2 YNNKEL (reference sequence). This CDR3 region has 16 residues. The CDR3 DNA is TGTGCCAGCAGCCGGTTCCGGACAGGGCCCTACAATGAGCAGTTCTTC. Translated, it gives CASSRFRTGPYNEQFF.

This clone was counted a single time. The V gene is TRBV7-2, the J gene TRBJ1-5; the D gene is possibly TRBD1 (5 bases). The germline gives CDR1 SGHTA, CDR2 FQGNSA. The CDR3 totals 14 residues. With 2 bases removed from V and 2 bases from J, the gap between germline ends came to 7 bases. The CDR3 nucleotides are TGTGCCAGCAGCTTACGGGGGGGCAATCAGCCCCAGCATTTT. It translates to CASSLRGGNQPQHF.

This sequence joins TRBV28 and TRBJ2-6, with D possibly being TRBD1 (5 bases). CDR1 is MDHEN and CDR2 is SYDVKM in the germline V gene. The ends were cut back, 10 bases at V and 4 bases at J, with 20 bases in the middle. The CDR3 runs 16 residues. CDR3: CATDRQGVAGANVLTF. As DNA, the CDR3 is TGTGCCACCGACCGGCAGGGCGTGGCGGGGGCCAACGTCCTGACTTTC.

The chain recombines TRBV25-1 with TRBJ1-3; a weak D match, TRBD1 (5 bases). The CDR3 contains 13 residues. With 6 bases removed from V and 2 bases from J, the gap between germline ends came to 8 bases. Germline V gene lookup returns CDR1 MGHDK and CDR2 SYGVNS. The CDR3 nucleotides are TGTGCCAGCAGGGACACAGCTGGAAACACCATATATTTT. The encoded protein is CASRDTAGNTIYF.

The chain links TRBV14 to TRBJ2-3; D call uncertain. The CDR3 totals 15 residues. The V gene lost 4 bases and the J gene lost 2 bases, with 13 bases spanning the gap. CDR1 and CDR2 from the germline V gene are SGHDN and FVKESK. This CDR3 is CASSPIPFVTDTQYF. CDR3 in DNA: TGTGCCAGCAGCCCAATTCCGTTTGTCACAGATACGCAGTATTTT.